The following is a T cell receptor (beta chain) sequence with its context. The length of the CDR3 is 13 residues. Looked up from germline, CDR1 is MNHEY and CDR2 is SMNVEV (reference sequence). V was cut by 4 bases and J by 6 bases, with 10 bases left in between. The data derive from a study of blood T cell repertoires in COVID-19. Study overall: The United States, Italy and Spain supplied acute and convalescent COVID-19 samples. The cDNA or gDNA used as material had been derived from T cells, B-cell-depleted T cells, or PBMCs.

It was during active infection that Seattle patients were enrolled and then longitudinally followed. Per the original data handling: Researchers report that nucleated cell counts were estimated from reference gene primer amplification. The assay was immunoSEQ multiplex PCR, and TCRdb's table has in-frame clones only and misses some. The V and J calls and clone size are taken from that table; D and trimming were inferred from the DNA. The table includes about 180,000 clones, roughly four fifths detected once. The TCR comes from a woman between 70 and 85 years old with COVID-19, enrolled during active disease. This chain connects TRBV27 to TRBJ1-5, with D hard to call. Sequencing was performed on peripheral blood. The DNA of the CDR3 is TGTGCCAGCAGTTATCATGGGAGTCAGCCCCAGCATTTT. Amino acid sequence: CASSYHGSQPQHF.